Listed below are T cell receptor beta chains from one sample, sequenced in a study of CD8 T cells in Susac syndrome. TCRdb re-called the immunoSEQ multiplex PCR reads through MiXCR, storing one row per CDR3 protein. The table records about 120,000 distinct CDR3 sequences, about 93% of them present only once. The sequencing input was CD8+ T cells from PBMCs. The receptors come from a human donor with Susac syndrome. Each CDR3 is given with its conserved first and last residue. The order of the fields is CDR3 DNA, CDR3 protein, clone size, J gene, V gene, D gene. A D gene is named only where the DNA matches it firmly. Expanded clones are given a class, and other clones once, few, many or no size at all.

CDR3nt: TGTGCCAGCAGTTATGACCCAGGGTACGACGAGCAGTACTTC
CDR3aa: CASSYDPGYDEQYF
abundance: NA
j_gene: TRBJ2-7
v_gene: TRBV6-6
d_gene: NA

CDR3nt: TGTGCCAGCAGCTTAGGGAAGACAGGGAACACTGAAGCTTTCTTT
CDR3aa: CASSLGKTGNTEAFF
abundance: once
j_gene: TRBJ1-1
v_gene: TRBV7-2
d_gene: NA

CDR3nt: TGTGCCAGCAGTTTATCGCCCGGGACAGGGGAAGCTTTCTTT
CDR3aa: CASSLSPGTGEAFF
abundance: NA
j_gene: TRBJ1-1
v_gene: TRBV27
d_gene: TRBD1

CDR3nt: TGTGCCAGCAGTTTGGTAGCGACGCTATTCCTTCAAGAGACCCAGTACTTC
CDR3aa: CASSLVATLFLQETQYF
abundance: once
j_gene: TRBJ2-5
v_gene: TRBV28
d_gene: NA

CDR3nt: TGCGCCAGCAGCCAAGCTCTGGGGTACCCCTCCTACGAGCAGTACTTC
CDR3aa: CASSQALGYPSYEQYF
abundance: NA
j_gene: TRBJ2-7
v_gene: TRBV4-3
d_gene: NA

CDR3nt: TGTGCCAGCAGTTCAGACTTGAACACTGAAGCTTTCTTT
CDR3aa: CASSSDLNTEAFF
abundance: NA
j_gene: TRBJ1-1
v_gene: TRBV12-3/TRBV12-4
d_gene: NA

CDR3nt: TGCGCCAGCAGCCAAGGTGGACGGTCCTTCTACAATGAGCAGTTCTTC
CDR3aa: CASSQGGRSFYNEQFF
abundance: once
j_gene: TRBJ2-1
v_gene: TRBV4-3
d_gene: NA

CDR3nt: TGTGCCAGCAGCTTAGTGGCGGGGCCGTACCAAGAGACCCAGTACTTC
CDR3aa: CASSLVAGPYQETQYF
abundance: NA
j_gene: TRBJ2-5
v_gene: TRBV7-8
d_gene: NA

CDR3nt: TGCAGTGCTAGACAGCAGGGGCCGGACACCGGGGAGCTGTTTTTT
CDR3aa: CSARQQGPDTGELFF
abundance: once
j_gene: TRBJ2-2
v_gene: TRBV20-1
d_gene: NA

CDR3nt: TGTGCCAGCAGCGGAGACGCGCTCGGTGGAAACACCATATATTTT
CDR3aa: CASSGDALGGNTIYF
abundance: NA
j_gene: TRBJ1-3
v_gene: TRBV9
d_gene: NA

CDR3nt: TGTGCCAGCAGTTCACCCCGACGAAATCAGCCCCAGCATTTT
CDR3aa: CASSSPRRNQPQHF
abundance: NA
j_gene: TRBJ1-5
v_gene: TRBV27
d_gene: NA

CDR3nt: TGTGCCATCAGTGAGTCAGCGTTTGGGAGGTACTTC
CDR3aa: CAISESAFGRYF
abundance: few
j_gene: TRBJ2-4
v_gene: TRBV10-3
d_gene: NA

CDR3nt: TGCGCCAGCAGACACGGGGACGGGTTCTGGATCTTC
CDR3aa: CASRHGDGFWIF
abundance: NA
j_gene: TRBJ2-1
v_gene: TRBV5-1
d_gene: NA

CDR3nt: TGTGCCAGCAGCCCTAATACAGGTCCCGGGGAGACCCAGTACTTC
CDR3aa: CASSPNTGPGETQYF
abundance: NA
j_gene: TRBJ2-5
v_gene: TRBV12-3/TRBV12-4
d_gene: NA

CDR3nt: TGTGCCTGGACAGGGGGCGAGACCCAGTACTTC
CDR3aa: CAWTGGETQYF
abundance: NA
j_gene: TRBJ2-5
v_gene: TRBV30
d_gene: TRBD1

CDR3nt: TGCAGTGCCACCCCACCGGGAGAGTATAGCGAGGGAGGGATTCAGTACTTC
CDR3aa: CSATPPGEYSEGGIQYF
abundance: NA
j_gene: TRBJ2-4
v_gene: TRBV20-1
d_gene: TRBD2

CDR3nt: TGCGCCAGCAGCCAAGATCGGACTAGCGGTGCGAGCTCCTACGAGCAGTACTTC
CDR3aa: CASSQDRTSGASSYEQYF
abundance: NA
j_gene: TRBJ2-7
v_gene: TRBV4-3
d_gene: TRBD2

CDR3nt: TGTGCCTGGAGTGTAGGTCCCGGGATGATTTTCTTC
CDR3aa: CAWSVGPGMIFF
abundance: NA
j_gene: TRBJ2-1
v_gene: TRBV30
d_gene: NA

CDR3nt: TGCGCCAGCAGCCAAGATCCGGAACAGGGGTCCTACGAGCAGTACTTC
CDR3aa: CASSQDPEQGSYEQYF
abundance: NA
j_gene: TRBJ2-7
v_gene: TRBV4-1
d_gene: TRBD1

CDR3nt: TGTGCCAGCAGTTTGGGCGGGCGCTCCTACAATGAGCAGTTCTTC
CDR3aa: CASSLGGRSYNEQFF
abundance: NA
j_gene: TRBJ2-1
v_gene: TRBV27
d_gene: NA

CDR3nt: TGTGCCAGCAGCTTAGCGTTAGTCAAGCCCGGACTAGCGGATACGCAGTATTTT
CDR3aa: CASSLALVKPGLADTQYF
abundance: NA
j_gene: TRBJ2-3
v_gene: TRBV7-8
d_gene: TRBD2

CDR3nt: TGTGCCAGCAGACGGGAGGTTCGGGGCAATGAGCAGTTCTTC
CDR3aa: CASRREVRGNEQFF
abundance: NA
j_gene: TRBJ2-1
v_gene: TRBV28
d_gene: TRBD2

CDR3nt: TGTGCCAGCCAAGAGACGGGAAGTGAAAAACTGTTTTTT
CDR3aa: CASQETGSEKLFF
abundance: NA
j_gene: TRBJ1-4
v_gene: TRBV2
d_gene: NA

CDR3nt: TGTGCCAGCAGTGATCAGTCCGCCAATGAGCAGTTCTTC
CDR3aa: CASSDQSANEQFF
abundance: NA
j_gene: TRBJ2-1
v_gene: TRBV2
d_gene: NA

CDR3nt: TGCGCCAGACTAGCGGGAGACTACGAGCAGTACTTC
CDR3aa: CARLAGDYEQYF
abundance: NA
j_gene: TRBJ2-7
v_gene: TRBV5-1
d_gene: TRBD2

CDR3nt: TGTGCCAGCAGCGTCCTTGGGACAGACGTTGGCTACACCTTC
CDR3aa: CASSVLGTDVGYTF
abundance: once
j_gene: TRBJ1-2
v_gene: TRBV9
d_gene: TRBD1

CDR3nt: TGTGCCAGCAGCGTCGGAGGGTTAGGGAACACTGAAGCTTTCTTT
CDR3aa: CASSVGGLGNTEAFF
abundance: once
j_gene: TRBJ1-1
v_gene: TRBV9
d_gene: NA

CDR3nt: TGCGCCAGCAGCCAACGGAGCGATTCTCCCTCCTACGAGCAGTACTTC
CDR3aa: CASSQRSDSPSYEQYF
abundance: NA
j_gene: TRBJ2-7
v_gene: TRBV4-1
d_gene: NA

CDR3nt: TGTGCCAGTAGTGGTTCCAATCAGCCCCAGCATTTT
CDR3aa: CASSGSNQPQHF
abundance: NA
j_gene: TRBJ1-5
v_gene: TRBV19
d_gene: NA

CDR3nt: TGTGCCAGCAGTTTTTGGCAGAACACAGATACGCAGTATTTT
CDR3aa: CASSFWQNTDTQYF
abundance: NA
j_gene: TRBJ2-3
v_gene: TRBV12-3/TRBV12-4
d_gene: NA

CDR3nt: TGCAGCGTTGAAAGGGAGGCAGTGGGGAACACTGAAGCTTTCTTT
CDR3aa: CSVEREAVGNTEAFF
abundance: NA
j_gene: TRBJ1-1
v_gene: TRBV29-1
d_gene: NA

CDR3nt: TGTGCAACCGGGGCGGGAGGCACAGATACGCAGTATTTT
CDR3aa: CATGAGGTDTQYF
abundance: NA
j_gene: TRBJ2-3
v_gene: TRBV25-1
d_gene: TRBD2

CDR3nt: TGCAGTGGAGAGGCGGGACAGAACACCGGGGAGCTGTTTTTT
CDR3aa: CSGEAGQNTGELFF
abundance: NA
j_gene: TRBJ2-2
v_gene: TRBV20-1
d_gene: NA

CDR3nt: TGTGCCAGCAGTCGACAGGGGTTCTACGAGCAGTACTTC
CDR3aa: CASSRQGFYEQYF
abundance: NA
j_gene: TRBJ2-7
v_gene: TRBV6-5
d_gene: TRBD1

CDR3nt: TGCGCCAGCAGCCAAGAAGTCGCCCAGGCTCAAGAGACCCAGTACTTC
CDR3aa: CASSQEVAQAQETQYF
abundance: NA
j_gene: TRBJ2-5
v_gene: TRBV4-3
d_gene: NA

CDR3nt: TGTGCCTGGAGTGTTGGTACGCAAGAGACCCAGTACTTC
CDR3aa: CAWSVGTQETQYF
abundance: NA
j_gene: TRBJ2-5
v_gene: TRBV30
d_gene: NA

CDR3nt: TGCGCCAGCAGCGGTACAGGGGGAAGCACTGAAGCTTTCTTT
CDR3aa: CASSGTGGSTEAFF
abundance: NA
j_gene: TRBJ1-1
v_gene: TRBV5-1
d_gene: TRBD1

CDR3nt: TGTGCCAGCAGTTTAGCGGGACTAGCGTGGCAGTTCTTC
CDR3aa: CASSLAGLAWQFF
abundance: NA
j_gene: TRBJ2-1
v_gene: TRBV27
d_gene: TRBD2

CDR3nt: TGCAGTGGAGGGCAGGCAAACACCGGGGAGCTGTTTTTT
CDR3aa: CSGGQANTGELFF
abundance: NA
j_gene: TRBJ2-2
v_gene: TRBV20-1
d_gene: NA

CDR3nt: TGCAGCGTTGGAGCTCAACAGGGTCGACCCTACGAGCAGTACTTC
CDR3aa: CSVGAQQGRPYEQYF
abundance: NA
j_gene: TRBJ2-7
v_gene: TRBV29-1
d_gene: NA

CDR3nt: TGTGCCAGCAGTTACTCGGTCGACTACAATGAGCAGTTCTTC
CDR3aa: CASSYSVDYNEQFF
abundance: NA
j_gene: TRBJ2-1
v_gene: TRBV6-2/TRBV6-3
d_gene: NA

CDR3nt: TGCAGTGCTAATATCCCGTGGGAAGACTACAATGAGCAGTTCTTC
CDR3aa: CSANIPWEDYNEQFF
abundance: NA
j_gene: TRBJ2-1
v_gene: TRBV20-1
d_gene: NA

CDR3nt: TGTGCCAGCAGTTACTCCCAAGAGGGGGCCCAGGGAGGCTACACCTTC
CDR3aa: CASSYSQEGAQGGYTF
abundance: NA
j_gene: TRBJ1-2
v_gene: TRBV6-5
d_gene: TRBD1

CDR3nt: TGCGCCAGCAGCCAAGATCCCTTCTTAGCGGAAGGCGTGGAGACCCAGTACTTC
CDR3aa: CASSQDPFLAEGVETQYF
abundance: NA
j_gene: TRBJ2-5
v_gene: TRBV4-3
d_gene: NA

CDR3nt: TGCAGCGTTGAAGAGGCGGCAGCTAACTATGGCTACACCTTC
CDR3aa: CSVEEAAANYGYTF
abundance: NA
j_gene: TRBJ1-2
v_gene: TRBV29-1
d_gene: NA

CDR3nt: TGTGCCAGCAGTAAGGGGGGGAGTTGGACTGAAGCTTTCTTT
CDR3aa: CASSKGGSWTEAFF
abundance: once
j_gene: TRBJ1-1
v_gene: TRBV12-3/TRBV12-4
d_gene: NA

CDR3nt: TGTGCCAGCAGCCACCAAGCCAGGGTTTCGGAAAAACTGTTTTTT
CDR3aa: CASSHQARVSEKLFF
abundance: once
j_gene: TRBJ1-4
v_gene: TRBV3-1
d_gene: NA